The 5 T cell receptor beta chains reported below all come from one sample, sequenced in a study of cytomegalovirus exposure and HLA in healthy donors. Sequencing was performed with immunoSEQ multiplex PCR; in TCRdb, only in-frame clones are kept and a portion is missing. In the table there are about 130,000 clones, roughly 86% of which are singletons. Sample: PBMCs. These receptors all come from a man aged 30 to 39 in good health and CMV-seronegative.

The chain has TRBV7-9 and TRBJ2-7; D is perhaps TRBD2 (6 bases). V lost 5 bases, J lost 5 bases, and 22 bases lay in between. The CDR3 loop spans 16 amino acids. CDR1 SEHNR and CDR2 FQNEAQ come from the germline V gene (reference sequence). DNA for the CDR3: TGTGCCAGCAGCGGAGGGGTGTTTACCGCTTCGAACGAGCAGTACTTC. Protein sequence: CASSGGVFTASNEQYF.

This chain connects TRBV6-5 to TRBJ2-3, with unresolved D. With 6 bases removed from V and 0 bases from J, the gap between germline ends came to 7 bases. The length of the CDR3 is 13 residues. CDR1 and CDR2 (germline): MNHEY, SVGAGI. DNA of the CDR3: TGTGCCAGCAGACCCACTAGCACAGATACGCAGTATTTT. The encoded protein is CASRPTSTDTQYF.

This clone was counted only a few times. The V and J genes are TRBV7-9 and TRBJ1-5; D is possibly TRBD1 (5 bases). This CDR3 is 16 amino acids long. V lost 1 base to trimming and J lost 1 base, with 11 bases between them. Germline CDR1 and CDR2: SEHNR and FQNEAQ (reference sequence). The DNA for the CDR3 is TGTGCCAGCAGCTTAGGATTCGGGGGAAGCAATCAGCCCCAGCATTTT. Its protein is CASSLGFGGSNQPQHF.

The gene calls are TRBV5-1 and TRBJ1-1, with a possible D match to TRBD1 (6 bases). The CDR3 loop spans 14 amino acids. Germline V gene lookup returns CDR1 SGHRS and CDR2 YFSETQ. The germline V and J ends were trimmed by 2 bases and 0 bases, with 8 bases remaining between them. CDR3 sequence (DNA): TGCGCCAGCAGCTTTGCAGGGGTGAACACTGAAGCTTTCTTT. Translating it yields CASSFAGVNTEAFF.

V and J are TRBV7-8 and TRBJ1-5, with 7 bases matching TRBD1. Germline CDR1 reads SGHVS; CDR2 reads FQNEAQ. The CDR3 is 15 residues long. J gave up 6 bases and V 3 bases, and 8 bases lay outside the gene matches. CDR3 DNA: TGTGCCAGCAGCTTTGACAGGGTTGGTTTTCAGCCCCAGCATTTT. Amino acids: CASSFDRVGFQPQHF.